Listed here are 31 T cell receptor beta chains from one sample, sequenced in a study of T cell responses to AZD1222 COVID-19 vaccine (dated by TCRdb to the early 2020s). The library came from the immunoSEQ multiplex PCR assay. The clones in this table, taken by TCRdb from immuneACCESS, are in-frame only. Not every clone is retained; where verified, under half of the shortfall comes from an unresolved V gene, and the cause of the rest is unknown. For this sample there are about 140,000 clones; roughly 92% appear just once. The ten largest clones capture roughly 3.5% of the sample. The label giving this sample's time point can be read as: about 28 days (+/-7) after the second vaccine dose. The input for sequencing was peripheral blood, taken 28 days after the second AZD1222 dose. Receptors were obtained from an adult who received the AZD1222 COVID-19 vaccine.

V usage is TRBV11-3 and J usage is TRBJ2-5; 9 positions agree with TRBD2. Germline assignment: CDR1 SGHNT and CDR2 YENEEA. The CDR3 consists of 14 residues. The J segment lost 6 bases and the V segment lost 3 bases, leaving 5 bases of the junction unmatched. The CDR3 loop reads CASSFSGSRQTQYF. Written as DNA, the CDR3 is TGTGCCAGCAGCTTTAGCGGGAGTCGACAGACCCAGTACTTC.

The chain couples TRBV4-1 to TRBJ2-7; a possible D gene is TRBD1 (5 bases). CDR1 and CDR2 (germline): MGHRA, YSYEKL. The CDR3 totals 16 residues. Trimming removed 0 bases from V and 7 bases from J, with 19 bases in between. CDR3 sequence reads: CASSQDLRGTSREQYF. For the CDR3, the DNA is TGCGCCAGCAGCCAAGATTTAAGGGGCACGAGCAGGGAGCAGTACTTC.

The chain has TRBV4-3 and TRBJ2-5, with unresolved D. V lost 0 bases to trimming and J lost 0 bases, with 5 bases between them. CDR1 and CDR2 from the germline V gene are LGHNA and YSLEER. The CDR3 extends over 14 amino acids. The DNA of the CDR3 is TGCGCCAGCAGCCAAGAACGCCACCAAGAGACCCAGTACTTC. Residues: CASSQERHQETQYF.

A single count supports this clone. V is TRBV5-5 and J is TRBJ2-3; a weak D match, TRBD2 (6 bases). The germline V gene encodes CDR1 SGHKS and CDR2 YYEKEE (reference sequence). The CDR3 has 15 amino acids. Trimming pared 0 bases from V and 9 bases from J, leaving 17 bases between. For the CDR3, the DNA is TGTGCCAGCAGCTTGGGACTACACGGGACTGGGACGCAGTATTTT. This encodes CASSLGLHGTGTQYF.

The chain carries TRBV10-3 and TRBJ2-1, with TRBD2 identical over 8 bases. V was pared by 2 bases and J by 14 bases, with 8 bases of the junction left unmatched. The CDR3 is made up of 13 amino acids. CDR1 and CDR2 from the germline V gene are ENHRY and SYGVKD. CDR3 sequence reads: CAISEPSGGEKFF. The CDR3 DNA reads TGTGCCATCAGTGAGCCTTCGGGGGGGGAGAAGTTCTTC.

The rearrangement links TRBV3-1 (or the pseudogene TRBV3-2) to TRBJ2-7, with 7 positions matching TRBD2. Unmatched junction bases numbered 9, after V lost 4 bases and J lost 3 bases. CDR1 and CDR2 from the germline V gene are LGHDT and YNNKEL (reference sequence). The CDR3 extends over 15 amino acids. The CDR3 bases are TGTGCCAGCAGCCCATTCCTAGCGGAGTACTACGAGCAGTACTTC. It specifies CASSPFLAEYYEQYF.

The chain links TRBV19 to TRBJ1-2; 9 positions match TRBD1. Germline V gene sequence: CDR1 LNHDA, CDR2 SQIVND (reference sequence). The CDR3 runs to 16 residues. Unmatched junction bases numbered 12, after V lost 3 bases and J lost 7 bases. The CDR3 sequence: CASSMHGGQGFGGYTF. CDR3 DNA sequence: TGTGCCAGTAGTATGCACGGAGGACAGGGGTTTGGTGGCTACACCTTC.

About this clone itself: This may be a read error: a much more frequent sequence differs by one nucleotide. V and J are TRBV9 and TRBJ2-1, with 14 bases lining up with TRBD2. Trimming at V came to 4 bases and at J to 6 bases, leaving 3 bases not matched to a gene. Germline-derived CDR1 and CDR2 are SGDLS and YYNGEE. CDR3 length: 15 residues. The DNA of the CDR3 is TGTGCCAGCAGCCCGGGACTAGCGGGAGTCAATGAGCAGTTCTTC. Its protein product is CASSPGLAGVNEQFF.

The rearrangement joins TRBV10-2 to TRBJ2-1; D may match TRBD1 or TRBD2 (5 bases each). Germline-derived CDR1 and CDR2 are WSHSY and SAAADI. This CDR3 has 10 amino acids. The V gene lost 6 bases and the J gene lost 8 bases, with 5 bases spanning the gap. The CDR3 region is CASRGDEQFF. As DNA, the CDR3 is TGCGCCAGCAGGGGGGATGAGCAGTTCTTC.

This clone was observed a handful of times. The gene calls are TRBV7-9 and TRBJ1-1; D unresolved. The CDR3 runs to 13 residues. Germline values: CDR1 SEHNR, CDR2 FQNEAQ (reference sequence). With 6 bases removed from V and 1 base from J, the gap between germline ends came to 9 bases. The CDR3: CASSTQQNTEAFF. In nucleotides, the CDR3 is TGTGCCAGCAGTACACAGCAGAACACTGAAGCTTTCTTT.

This sequence joins TRBV19 and TRBJ2-7; D might be TRBD2 (6 bases). The germline V and J ends were trimmed by 9 bases and 0 bases, with 9 bases remaining between them. The CDR3 is 12 amino acids. The germline V gene encodes CDR1 LNHDA and CDR2 SQIVND (reference sequence). Here the CDR3 DNA reads TGTGCCAGCAGCGGGTACTCCTACGAGCAGTACTTC. Its protein is CASSGYSYEQYF.

This chain joins TRBV6-1 and TRBJ2-7; 8 bases match TRBD1. Germline V gene sequence: CDR1 MNHNS, CDR2 SASEGT. V shed 3 bases and J 4 bases; nucleotides not matched to a gene: 8. CDR3 length: 15 amino acids. This CDR3 is CASSEGPQGAYEQYF. CDR3 in DNA: TGTGCCAGCAGTGAGGGTCCGCAGGGGGCTTACGAGCAGTACTTC.

The chain carries TRBV5-4 and TRBJ2-7; maybe TRBD1 (5 bases). The CDR3 covers 13 residues. Germline V gene data show CDR1 as SGHNT and CDR2 as YYREEE (reference sequence). Trimming took off 0 bases at V and 1 base at J, with 5 bases between the two ends. CDR3 loop: CASSLDRSYEQYF. Written as DNA, the CDR3 is TGTGCCAGCAGCTTGGACAGGTCCTACGAGCAGTACTTC.

The chain combines TRBV24-1 with TRBJ1-5; D is undetermined. The CDR3 totals 14 residues. V lost 1 base, J lost 5 bases, and 8 bases lay in between. Germline V lookup: CDR1 KGHDR, CDR2 SFDVKD. The CDR3 loop is CATSDLRGDQPQHF. Here the CDR3 DNA reads TGTGCCACCAGTGATTTACGTGGAGATCAGCCCCAGCATTTT.

A single count supports this clone. This chain uses TRBV28 with TRBJ1-4, with TRBD1 matching over 7 bases. Per the germline V gene, CDR1 is MDHEN and CDR2 is SYDVKM. CDR3 length: 16 residues. Germline trimming cut 6 bases from V and 0 bases from J; bases unmatched to any gene: 7. The chain's CDR3 is CASRSDRTATNEKLFF. CDR3 nucleotides: TGTGCCAGCAGATCGGACAGGACTGCAACTAATGAAAAACTGTTTTTT.

The CDR3: CASSVSTAYNEQFF. CDR3 nucleotides: TGTGCCAGCAGTGTTTCCACAGCGTACAATGAGCAGTTCTTC. The gene calls are TRBV2 and TRBJ2-1; D gene unclear. V lost 4 bases, J lost 4 bases, and 11 bases lay in between. The V gene's germline CDR1 is SNHLY and CDR2 FYNNEI. The CDR3 runs to 14 residues.

This clone was recorded once. The genes are TRBV6-6 and TRBJ1-1; D not certain. V was shortened by 5 bases and J by 0 bases, with 13 bases between the two germline ends. There are 15 residues in the CDR3. Germline lookup yields CDR1 MNHNY and CDR2 SVGAGI (reference sequence). The CDR3 DNA reads as TGTGCCAGCAGTCCGTACGGCGCCATGAACACTGAAGCTTTCTTT. This translates into CASSPYGAMNTEAFF.

The V call is TRBV30, the J call TRBJ1-1; the D is unclear. This CDR3 contains 13 residues. V shed 2 bases and J shed 4 bases, with 11 bases lying between them. Germline CDR1 GTSNPN, CDR2 SVGIG (reference sequence). The DNA for the CDR3 is TGTGCCTGGAGTATCGAGGAGGGCACTGAAGCTTTCTTT. Translated: CAWSIEEGTEAFF.

The V gene is TRBV6-5, the J gene TRBJ1-2; the D is unclear. The germline V gene encodes CDR1 MNHEY and CDR2 SVGAGI. Trimming pared 7 bases from V and 5 bases from J, leaving 17 bases between. The CDR3 contains 14 residues. CDR3 DNA sequence: TGTGCCAGCATCTCCCCCGAAGGACCTTATGGCTACACCTTC. This gives the protein CASISPEGPYGYTF.

A single count supports this clone. The chain carries TRBV7-8 and TRBJ1-1; 7 nucleotides match TRBD1. This CDR3 has 13 amino acids. Germline CDR1 and CDR2: SGHVS and FQNEAQ. The ends lost 6 bases at V and 6 bases at J; junction bases unmatched: 7. CDR3 in DNA: TGTGCCAGCAGACAATCCAGGGGGTCTGAAGCTTTCTTT. Translation gives CASRQSRGSEAFF.

This chain uses TRBV27 with TRBJ1-1, with D uncertain. The CDR3 is 12 residues long. The germline CDR1 and CDR2 sequences are MNHEY and SMNVEV (reference sequence). Trimming took off 8 bases at V and 4 bases at J, with 11 bases between the two ends. CDR3 sequence: CASRVSGTEAFF. The CDR3, as DNA: TGTGCCAGCCGGGTCTCGGGCACTGAAGCTTTCTTT.

In this sample, this clone turned up once. The V call is TRBV2, the J call TRBJ1-5; 8 bases align to TRBD1. The V gene end was trimmed by 7 bases and the J gene end by 6 bases; junction bases not matched to a gene: 14. Germline loops: CDR1 SNHLY, CDR2 FYNNEI. CDR3 length: 16 residues. The DNA for the CDR3 is TGTGCCAGCATGGTAAATAACAGGGGGGGGTCTCAGCCCCAGCATTTT. This sequence encodes CASMVNNRGGSQPQHF. Variable domain in full (rest from reference TRBV2 and TRBJ1-5): EPEVTQTPSHQVTQMGQEVILRCVPISNHLYFYWYRQILGQKVEFLVSFYNNEISEKSEIFDDQFSVERPDGSNFTLKIRSTKLEDSAMYFCASMVNNRGGSQPQHFGDGTRLSIL.

As DNA, the CDR3 is TGTGCCAGCAGCTTGAGGAGGGAGAATGCTTTCTTT. This codes for CASSLRRENAFF. The chain is built from TRBV5-6 and TRBJ1-1; D remains ambiguous. Germline-derived CDR1 and CDR2 are SGHDT and YYEEEE. Trimming left V 1 base short and J 11 bases short, with 12 bases between. The CDR3 covers 12 residues. The whole variable domain, filled in from reference TRBV5-6 and TRBJ1-1, reads DAGVTQSPTHLIKTRGQQVTLRCSPKSGHDTVSWYQQALGQGPQFIFQYYEEEERQRGNFPDRFSGHQFPNYSSELNVNALLLGDSALYLCASSLRRENAFFGQGTRLTVV.

V and J are TRBV28 and TRBJ1-1; weak D call: TRBD1 (5 bases). The CDR3 is 13 residues long. Germline CDR1 is MDHEN and CDR2 is SYDVKM. Trimming took 6 bases from V and 6 from J, leaving 14 bases between them. CDR3 residues: CASRWGGRAEAFF. The CDR3 DNA follows: TGTGCCAGCAGGTGGGGGGGTAGGGCTGAAGCTTTCTTT.

The V call is TRBV6-5, the J call TRBJ1-4; TRBD1 is a possible D gene (5 bases). The CDR3 totals 15 residues. Between the trimmed V and J ends, which lost 6 bases and 5 bases, there was a span of 16 bases. Germline-derived CDR1 and CDR2 are MNHEY and SVGAGI. The CDR3 protein is CASRTGPSGNEKLFF. The CDR3 nucleotides read TGTGCCAGCAGAACAGGCCCCTCGGGGAATGAAAAACTGTTTTTT.

The chain is built from TRBV18 and TRBJ1-2, with D uncertain. The CDR3 runs 14 residues. V was pared by 3 bases and J by 1 base, with 9 bases between. Germline values: CDR1 KGHSH, CDR2 LQKENI. CDR3 DNA: TGTGCCAGCTCACCGGGGAAGGATAACTATGGCTACACCTTC. Its protein product is CASSPGKDNYGYTF.

The J gene is TRBJ2-2, the V gene TRBV9; 7 bases match TRBD1. V dropped 1 base and J dropped 4; count of bases not matched to a gene: 7. CDR1 and CDR2 from the germline V gene are SGDLS and YYNGEE. This CDR3 has 16 amino acids. As DNA, the CDR3 is TGTGCCAGCAGCGTAACCTGGACAGGTTCCACCGGGGAGCTGTTTTTT. Amino acid sequence: CASSVTWTGSTGELFF.

V usage is TRBV29-1 and J usage is TRBJ2-6, with D unclear. This CDR3 has 14 amino acids. The V end lost 4 bases, the J end lost 0 bases, and 7 bases lay between the germline ends. Germline V gene sequence: CDR1 SQVTM, CDR2 ANQGSEA. The CDR3: CSVATASGANVLTF. For the CDR3, the DNA is TGCAGCGTTGCGACTGCCTCTGGGGCCAACGTCCTGACTTTC.

The sample holds one count of this clone. This chain links TRBV28 with TRBJ1-6; 9 nucleotides agree with TRBD1. The germline gives CDR1 MDHEN, CDR2 SYDVKM. The junction had 11 bases not matched to a gene; V was cut back by 7 bases and J by 7 bases. The CDR3 is 16 residues long. The DNA for the CDR3 is TGTGCCAGCATCGGGACAGGGCAGAGGGGGAATTCACCCCTCCACTTT. This gives the protein CASIGTGQRGNSPLHF. Full variable domain (remainder filled in from reference TRBV28 and TRBJ1-6): DVKVTQSSRYLVKRTGEKVFLECVQDMDHENMFWYRQDPGLGLRLIYFSYDVKMKEKGDIPEGYSVSREKKERFSLILESASTNQTSMYLCASIGTGQRGNSPLHFGNGTRLTVT.

This chain uses TRBV19 with TRBJ1-1; D is perhaps TRBD1 (6 bases). The CDR3 spans 14 residues. Trimming removed 7 bases at V and 5 bases at J, with 17 bases between. Germline-derived CDR1 and CDR2 are LNHDA and SQIVND (reference sequence). The DNA for the CDR3 is TGTGCCAGTACTGTAACAGGGATCCGGACTGAAGCTTTCTTT. Amino acid sequence: CASTVTGIRTEAFF. Looking up the rest from reference TRBV19 and TRBJ1-1 gives the full variable domain: DGGITQSPKYLFRKEGQNVTLSCEQNLNHDAMYWYRQDPGQGLRLIYYSQIVNDFQKGDIAEGYSVSREKKESFPLTVTSAQKNPTAFYLCASTVTGIRTEAFFGQGTRLTVV.

This chain links TRBV27 with TRBJ1-5; the D is unclear. Germline V gene sequence: CDR1 MNHEY, CDR2 SMNVEV (reference sequence). Trimming pared 7 bases from V and 7 bases from J, leaving 20 bases between. CDR3 length: 15 residues. The CDR3 DNA reads TGTGCCAGCAAATTGGGCGCCGGGAAGCAGCAGCCCCAGCATTTT. Its translation is CASKLGAGKQQPQHF.